This paragraph covers one T cell receptor beta chain sequence. Its target is unknown. These data originate in a study of TIL therapy for anti-PD-1-resistant metastatic lung cancer. At the level of the study: Half of patients were current or former smokers. Tumors carried a median roughly 1.5 non-synonymous mutations per megabase.

The time point was: pre-treatment sample, taken before nivolumab and TIL therapy. V was shortened by 1 base and J by 8 bases, with 14 bases between the two germline ends. The CDR3 runs to 15 residues. The germline V gene has CDR1 SGHTA and CDR2 FQGNSA. The immunoSEQ assay was v3. Here immunoSEQ multiplex PCR was the method, and the copy in TCRdb shows in-frame clones only, minus some. Found here are 54,000 or so clones, around nine tenths of them singletons; the top ten hold roughly 2.6%. Study-wide results and caveats: The baseline peripheral repertoire was partially replaced by infused TIL clonotypes that later decayed.

V gene TRBV7-2 combines with J gene TRBJ1-4; unclear D gene. Specimen: blood, collected at baseline. This clonotype was obtained from a person aged 25-85 years with non-small cell lung cancer. The CDR3 sequence is CASSLGVQRMEKLFF. CDR3 bases: TGTGCCAGCAGCTTAGGGGTACAACGGATGGAAAAACTGTTTTTT. The whole variable domain, remainder taken from reference TRBV7-2 and TRBJ1-4, is GAGVSQSPSNKVTEKGKDVELRCDPISGHTALYWYRQSLGQGLEFLIYFQGNSAPDKSGLPSDRFSAERTGGSVSTLTIQRTQQEDSAVYLCASSLGVQRMEKLFFGSGTQLSVL.